Listed here are 9 T cell receptor beta chains from one sample, sequenced in a study of blood T cells in healthy people across ages. Next came a second PCR, run for 7 to 11 cycles, which used a sample-barcoded 5' primer along with a J-beta primer mix. In TCRdb, the 5' RACE reads were re-called with MiXCR into one record per CDR3 protein. The table shows some 1.8 million distinct CDR3 sequences, with about 39% occurring only once. The sequenced sample was blood. The receptor source for this set is a human donor in good health.

This clonotype was observed a few times. This chain connects TRBV6-5 to TRBJ2-1, with D possibly matching TRBD2 (7 bases). The CDR3 spans 16 residues. Germline CDR1 reads MNHEY; CDR2 reads SVGAGI. Trimming cost V 3 bases and J 9 bases, with 21 bases left between them. DNA of the CDR3: TGTGCCAGCAGTTATAGGCAGGGCGGGGGAGGGGGTGAGCAGTTCTTC. It yields the protein CASSYRQGGGGGEQFF.

V and J are TRBV7-3 and TRBJ2-1; no definite D call. CDR3 size: 13 residues. Trimming removed 1 base at V and 6 bases at J, with 7 bases between. The germline CDR1 and CDR2 sequences are SGHTA and FQGTGA. CDR3 sequence reads: CASSLNPANEQFF. In DNA, the CDR3 is TGTGCCAGCAGCTTAAATCCCGCCAATGAGCAGTTCTTC.

The chain couples TRBV20-1 to TRBJ2-5; possible D gene TRBD1, 6 bases. The CDR3 is made up of 17 amino acids. CDR1 is DFQATT, CDR2 SNEGSKA, per germline (reference sequence). Deletions cut 3 bases from V and 2 bases from J, with 22 bases between. CDR3 loop: CSASPPRMGAEQETQYF. CDR3 nucleotide sequence: TGCAGTGCTAGCCCTCCGCGTATGGGGGCAGAGCAAGAGACCCAGTACTTC.

J is TRBJ2-5 and V is TRBV20-1, with a possible D match to TRBD1 (6 bases). V shed 7 bases and J shed 4 bases, with 13 bases lying between them. This CDR3 spans 12 amino acids. From germline, CDR1 is DFQATT and CDR2 SNEGSKA (reference sequence). The CDR3 region is CSGQGFGETQYF. Here the CDR3 DNA reads TGCAGTGGGCAGGGGTTTGGAGAGACCCAGTACTTC.

This clonotype has only a few counts. The V and J genes are TRBV29-1 and TRBJ2-7; D is undetermined. The germline V and J ends were trimmed by 3 bases and 3 bases, with 12 bases remaining between them. CDR1 is SQVTM, CDR2 ANQGSEA, per germline. CDR3 length: 13 amino acids. The CDR3, as DNA: TGCAGCGTTGAGACAAAAGCTCACTACGAGCAGTACTTC. It translates to CSVETKAHYEQYF.

The rearrangement links TRBV5-1 to TRBJ1-1, with no clear D. Per the germline V gene, CDR1 is SGHRS and CDR2 is YFSETQ. The CDR3 consists of 16 residues. V was clipped by 4 bases and J by 0 bases, with 16 bases between them. CDR3 protein: CASSIGRYGMNTEAFF. DNA for the CDR3: TGCGCCAGCAGCATAGGACGGTATGGAATGAACACTGAAGCTTTCTTT. Full variable domain (rest looked up from reference TRBV5-1 and TRBJ1-1): KAGVTQTPRYLIKTRGQQVTLSCSPISGHRSVSWYQQTPGQGLQFLFEYFSETQRNKGNFPGRFSGRQFSNSRSEMNVSTLELGDSALYLCASSIGRYGMNTEAFFGQGTRLTVV.

The J gene is TRBJ2-1, the V gene TRBV24-1; D remains ambiguous. In germline, CDR1 is KGHDR, CDR2 SFDVKD. This CDR3 is built from 12 residues. Trimming removed 9 bases from V and 7 bases from J, with 12 bases in between. CDR3 nucleotides: TGTGCCACCGCTCTGGGTCTTAATGAGCAGTTCTTC. As protein: CATALGLNEQFF.

Of note for this clonotype: One end of the junction varies from germline; a read error may be responsible. The rearrangement joins TRBV12-3 or TRBV12-4 to TRBJ1-1, with D perhaps TRBD1 (5 bases). The CDR3 is 13 amino acids. DNA of the CDR3: TGTGTCAGCAGCATCCAGGGAAACACTGAAGCTTTCTTT. Translated: CVSSIQGNTEAFF.

The chain joins TRBV20-1 to TRBJ2-1; perhaps TRBD1 as D (5 bases). Trimming shortened V by 0 bases and J by 7 bases, and 16 bases separated the two germline ends. The CDR3 is made up of 15 amino acids. Germline CDR1 is DFQATT and CDR2 is SNEGSKA (reference sequence). CDR3 bases: TGCAGTGCTAGAGACCCCAGGACACCCAGGAATGAGCAGTTCTTC. This gives the protein CSARDPRTPRNEQFF.